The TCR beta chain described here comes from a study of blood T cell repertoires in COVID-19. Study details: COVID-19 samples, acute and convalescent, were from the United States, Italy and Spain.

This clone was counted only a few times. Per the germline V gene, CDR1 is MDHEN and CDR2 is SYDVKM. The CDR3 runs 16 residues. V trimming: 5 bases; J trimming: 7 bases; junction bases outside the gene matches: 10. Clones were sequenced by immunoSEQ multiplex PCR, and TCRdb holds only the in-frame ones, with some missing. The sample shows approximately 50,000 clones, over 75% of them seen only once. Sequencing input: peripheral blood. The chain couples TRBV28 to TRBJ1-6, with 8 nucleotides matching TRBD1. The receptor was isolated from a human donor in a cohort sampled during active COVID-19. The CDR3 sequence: CASSPPRQGRNSPLHF. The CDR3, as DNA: TGTGCCAGCAGTCCTCCCCGACAGGGGCGGAATTCACCCCTCCACTTT.